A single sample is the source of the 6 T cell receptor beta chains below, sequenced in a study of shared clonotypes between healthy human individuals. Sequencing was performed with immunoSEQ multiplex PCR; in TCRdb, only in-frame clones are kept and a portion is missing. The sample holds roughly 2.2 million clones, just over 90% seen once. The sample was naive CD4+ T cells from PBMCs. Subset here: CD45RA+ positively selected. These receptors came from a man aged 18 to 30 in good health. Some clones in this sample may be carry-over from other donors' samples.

CDR3 sequence reads: CAISGRTGAGTRSNTGELFF. Here the CDR3 DNA reads TGTGCCATCAGTGGGAGAACAGGGGCAGGGACCCGCTCGAACACCGGGGAGCTGTTTTTT. V is TRBV10-3 and J is TRBJ2-2; TRBD1 matches 7 bases. V lost 4 bases and J lost 0; bases outside the gene matches: 17. The CDR3 sequence is 20 residues long. Germline lookup yields CDR1 ENHRY and CDR2 SYGVKD.

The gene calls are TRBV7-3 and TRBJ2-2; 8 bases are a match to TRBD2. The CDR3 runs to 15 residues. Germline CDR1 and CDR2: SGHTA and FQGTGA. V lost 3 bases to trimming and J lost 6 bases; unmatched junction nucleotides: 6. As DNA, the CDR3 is TGTGCCAGCAGCTTTTCGGGAGGGTTCCCCGGGGAGCTGTTTTTT. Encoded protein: CASSFSGGFPGELFF.

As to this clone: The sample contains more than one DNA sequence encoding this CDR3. The CDR3 sequence: CASSQGPMNTEAFF. The CDR3 bases are TGCGCCAGCAGCCAGGGACCTATGAACACTGAAGCTTTCTTT. The chain uses TRBV5-1 and TRBJ1-1, with a tentative D call TRBD1 (5 bases). The CDR3 loop spans 14 amino acids. Germline V gene sequence: CDR1 SGHRS, CDR2 YFSETQ. Trimming took 4 bases from V and 0 from J, leaving 10 bases between them. The complete variable domain, with remaining parts taken from reference TRBV5-1 and TRBJ1-1, reads KAGVTQTPRYLIKTRGQQVTLSCSPISGHRSVSWYQQTPGQGLQFLFEYFSETQRNKGNFPGRFSGRQFSNSRSEMNVSTLELGDSALYLCASSQGPMNTEAFFGQGTRLTVV.

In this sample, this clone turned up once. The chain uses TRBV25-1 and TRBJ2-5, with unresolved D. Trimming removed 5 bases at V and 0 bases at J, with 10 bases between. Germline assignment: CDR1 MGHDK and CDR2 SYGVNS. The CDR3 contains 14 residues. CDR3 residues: CASSNPYDQETQYF. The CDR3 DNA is TGTGCCAGCAGTAACCCATATGACCAAGAGACCCAGTACTTC.

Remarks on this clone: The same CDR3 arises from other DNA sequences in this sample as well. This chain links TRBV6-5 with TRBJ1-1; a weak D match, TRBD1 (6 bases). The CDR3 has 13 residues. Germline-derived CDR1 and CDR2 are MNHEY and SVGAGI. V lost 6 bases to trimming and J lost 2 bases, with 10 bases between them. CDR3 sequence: CASSRTVNTEAFF. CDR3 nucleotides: TGTGCCAGCAGCCGGACAGTAAACACTGAAGCTTTCTTT.

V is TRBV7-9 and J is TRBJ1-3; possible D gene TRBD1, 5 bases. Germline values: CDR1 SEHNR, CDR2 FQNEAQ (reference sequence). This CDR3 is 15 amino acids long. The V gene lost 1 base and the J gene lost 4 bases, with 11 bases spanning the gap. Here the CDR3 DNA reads TGTGCCAGCAGCTTAGGCCAGGGAGGAGGAAACACCATATATTTT. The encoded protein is CASSLGQGGGNTIYF.